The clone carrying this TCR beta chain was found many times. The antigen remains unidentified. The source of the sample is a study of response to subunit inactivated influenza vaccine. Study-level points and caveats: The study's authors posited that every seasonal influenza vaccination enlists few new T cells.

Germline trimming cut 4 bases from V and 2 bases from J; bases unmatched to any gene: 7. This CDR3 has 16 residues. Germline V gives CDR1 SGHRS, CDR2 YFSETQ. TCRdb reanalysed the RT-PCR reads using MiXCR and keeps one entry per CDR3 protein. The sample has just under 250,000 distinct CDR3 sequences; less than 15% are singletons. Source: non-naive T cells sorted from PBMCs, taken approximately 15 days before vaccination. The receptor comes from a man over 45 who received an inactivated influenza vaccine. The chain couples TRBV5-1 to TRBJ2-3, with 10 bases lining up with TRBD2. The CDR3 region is CASSISGGGYTDTQYF. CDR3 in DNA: TGCGCCAGCAGCATCAGCGGGGGGGGTTACACAGATACGCAGTATTTT.